This paragraph reports one T cell receptor beta chain. What it binds is not known. The sample belongs to a study of vaccination and CD4 T cells after COVID-19. Study in general: Cells were stimulated with overlapping spike peptides from SARS-CoV-2, HCoV-NL63, HCoV-OC43 and HCoV-229E.

At the Johns Hopkins FTIC core, DNA taken from cultured CD4+ T cells was sequenced by way of the Oncomine TCR Beta short-read assay. In TCRdb, the PCR reads were re-called with MiXCR into one record per CDR3 protein. The sample yields approximately 12,000 distinct CDR3 sequences, around two fifths seen once. Study findings and constraints: Convalescent patients showed a median 86.3% of reactive clones that were seen only post-vaccination. The study found median SARS-CoV-2-reactive clonotypes rising from 21 to 38, not significantly.

This CDR3 contains 13 residues. Germline CDR1 reads GTSNPN; CDR2 reads SVGIG (reference sequence). With 3 bases removed from V and 4 bases from J, the gap between germline ends came to 7 bases. Treatment described: approximately nine-day PBMC culture with coronavirus spike peptide pools or control peptides (ViraFEST assay). The chain is built from TRBV30 and TRBJ1-6, with D unresolved. The sample taken for sequencing was cultured CD4+ T cells from blood. The receptor's source is a human donor with COVID-19. CDR3 sequence reads: CAWRRAYNSPLHF. CDR3 bases: TGTGCCTGGAGAAGGGCTTATAATTCACCCCTCCACTTT.